This T cell receptor (beta chain) was sequenced in a study of blood T cell repertoires in COVID-19. The germline V gene has CDR1 LNHDA and CDR2 SQIVND (reference sequence). V lost 6 bases and J 3 bases, leaving 21 bases between the germline ends. This CDR3 spans 17 amino acids. Participants' own reports of clinical history determined their cohort assignment. Assay used: immunoSEQ multiplex PCR; TCRdb lists only in-frame clones, some missing. Of 200,000 or so clones in the sample, 86% were seen once. The material sequenced was PBMCs or T cells enriched from blood (not recorded which). The clonotype originates from a woman in her 40s with acute COVID-19. This chain uses TRBV19 with TRBJ1-5, with D maybe TRBD1 (5 bases). The CDR3 DNA follows: TGTGCCAGTAGACAGGCCGGGGAGGTGAATTTCAATCAGCCCCAGCATTTT. Translation gives CASRQAGEVNFNQPQHF.